Many counts were recorded for the clone carrying this T cell receptor beta chain. This sample is part of a study of early T cells in non-severe SARS-CoV-2 infection. Study details: Unsorted whole-blood RNA was sequenced in bulk, leaving chains unpaired.

Losses at the gene ends were 6 bases for V and 3 bases for J; bases not matched to a gene: 7. Germline V gives CDR1 MDHEN, CDR2 SYDVKM. The CDR3 is 14 residues long. TCRdb reprocessed the 5' RACE reads via MiXCR and lists one record per CDR3 protein. The table records some 96,000 distinct CDR3 sequences, around 13% of them present only once. The specimen sequenced was whole blood. The gene calls are TRBV28 and TRBJ1-2; TRBD1 agrees at 7 bases. This receptor was identified in an adult who was a healthcare worker with PCR-confirmed SARS-CoV-2 infection or an uninfected control (not recorded which). The CDR3 loop reads CASRTGVWDYGYTF. The CDR3 nucleotides read TGTGCCAGCAGAACAGGGGTATGGGACTATGGCTACACCTTC.